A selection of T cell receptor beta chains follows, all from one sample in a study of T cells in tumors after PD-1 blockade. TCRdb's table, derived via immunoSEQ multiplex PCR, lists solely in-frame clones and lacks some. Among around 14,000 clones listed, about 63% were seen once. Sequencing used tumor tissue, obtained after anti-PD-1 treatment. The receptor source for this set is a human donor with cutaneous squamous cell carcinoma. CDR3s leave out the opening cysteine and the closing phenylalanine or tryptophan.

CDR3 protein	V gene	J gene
ASSIGGEVYGYT	TRBV19	TRBJ1-2
ASSKVRGRERSYEQY	TRBV21-1	TRBJ2-7
ASRAGGDTQY	TRBV12-3/TRBV12-4	TRBJ2-3
ASSILAGVYEQY	TRBV28	TRBJ2-7
ATSRDIQSSYNSPLH	TRBV15	TRBJ1-6
ASSLVPTGVGNTEAF	TRBV7-2	TRBJ1-1
ASSPRGSNEKLF	TRBV18	TRBJ1-4
ASSFDGRSYEQY	TRBV27	TRBJ2-7
ASSLEGLTLHEQY	TRBV7-6	TRBJ2-7
ASSLDFNEKLF	TRBV19	TRBJ1-4
ASSLVRGNSPLH	TRBV27	TRBJ1-6
ASSLASDRNEKLF	TRBV5-4	TRBJ1-4
ASGLVTGTGTRSGNTIY	TRBV12-5	TRBJ1-3
ASSPGQRNSPLH	TRBV18	TRBJ1-6
ASNTGLAGGTDTQY	TRBV19	TRBJ2-3
ASSSYSPSGPSYNEQF	TRBV18	TRBJ2-1